This T cell receptor (beta chain) was captured in a study of blood T cell repertoires in COVID-19. Study overall: Some COVID-19 samples were acute and others convalescent; all came from the United States, Italy and Spain. Sample material is recorded as cDNA or gDNA derived from T cells, B-cell-depleted T cells, or PBMCs.

Sequencing was performed with immunoSEQ multiplex PCR; in TCRdb, only in-frame clones are kept and a portion is missing. The data hold 50,000 to 65,000 clones, with around 81% observed a single time. The CDR3 consists of 16 residues. J lost 5 bases, V lost 1 base, and 5 bases had no gene match. Per the germline V gene, CDR1 is KGHDR and CDR2 is SFDVKD. This chain links TRBV24-1 with TRBJ1-5, with 9 bases fitting TRBD1. The receptor comes from a woman aged 55-70 years with acute or convalescent COVID-19. The sequenced material came from peripheral blood. The CDR3 sequence: CATSDFSDRGYQPQHF. CDR3 coding DNA: TGTGCCACCAGTGATTTTTCGGACAGGGGCTATCAGCCCCAGCATTTT.